The clone carrying this T cell receptor beta chain was observed a few times. Its antigen is not known. This entry is derived from a study of cytomegalovirus exposure and HLA in healthy donors. Study-level information: Of approximately 400 genotyped donors, about 81% clustered with self-reported Caucasian donors. Study results and limitations: The study labeled more than 150 TCR beta chains cytomegalovirus-associated. Links to common viral pathogens appeared, in a later analysis, for several of the most significant clusters.

Both 60 Vbeta primers and 13 Jbeta primers went into the PCR. Method: immunoSEQ multiplex PCR; TCRdb's copy keeps in-frame clones and lacks some. The top ten clones hold roughly 3.6% of a sample with fewer than 200,000 clones, 81% of them seen once. CDR3 length: 15 residues. CDR1 is SGHAT, CDR2 FQNNGV, per germline. V shed 1 base and J shed 6 bases, with 16 bases lying between them. The clonotype comes from a man aged 35 to 55 in good health and CMV-seropositive. Sequences were obtained from PBMCs. V and J are TRBV11-2 and TRBJ2-7; TRBD2 might be the D (6 bases). This chain's CDR3 is CASSLALGGKGEQYF. The DNA for the CDR3 is TGTGCCAGCAGCTTAGCATTGGGGGGTAAAGGCGAGCAGTACTTC.